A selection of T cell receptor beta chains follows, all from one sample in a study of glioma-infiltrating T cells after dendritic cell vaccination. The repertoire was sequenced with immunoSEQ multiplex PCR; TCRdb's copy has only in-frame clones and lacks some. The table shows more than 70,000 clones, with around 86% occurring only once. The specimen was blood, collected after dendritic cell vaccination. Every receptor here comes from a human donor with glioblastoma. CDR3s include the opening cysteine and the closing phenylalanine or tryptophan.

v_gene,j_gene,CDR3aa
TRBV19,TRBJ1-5,CATKPRDRSNQPQHF
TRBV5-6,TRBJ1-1,CASSLVYSNTEAFF
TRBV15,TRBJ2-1,CATSARRSGSSYNEQFF
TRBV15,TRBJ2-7,CATSRDGGPYEQYF
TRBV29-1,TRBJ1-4,CSVLRPQGGNEKLFF
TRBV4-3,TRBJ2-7,CASSQVVRGAYEQYF
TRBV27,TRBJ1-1,CASSLTGGVMNTEAFF
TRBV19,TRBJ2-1,CASSIARTPLFF
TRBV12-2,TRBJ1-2,CASRADKGAYYGYTF
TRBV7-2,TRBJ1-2,CASSISRYGYTF
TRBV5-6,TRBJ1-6,CASSRGGSPLHF
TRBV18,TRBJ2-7,CASSPPTSGRAGEQYF
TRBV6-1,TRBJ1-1,CASSAYGTEAFF
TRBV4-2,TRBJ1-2,CASSQDTPLEANYGYTF
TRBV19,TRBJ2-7,CASPVYEQYF
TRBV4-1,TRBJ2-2,CASSQVLTSNTGELFF
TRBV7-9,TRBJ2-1,CASSSLRRLVEGGIEQFF
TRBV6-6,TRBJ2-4,CASSYGDRAFKNIQYF
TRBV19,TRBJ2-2,CASSNSGSNTGELFF
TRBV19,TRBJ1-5,CASSARDRVYSNQPQHF
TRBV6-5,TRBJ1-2,CASSLQGYGYTF
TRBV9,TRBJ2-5,CASSVIGEAETQYF
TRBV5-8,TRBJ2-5,CASSLWTGLLETQYF
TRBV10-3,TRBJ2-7,CAISGLTDEQYF
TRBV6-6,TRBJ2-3,CASSYSPASGGDAQYF
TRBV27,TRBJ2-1,CASSFGQAPREQFF
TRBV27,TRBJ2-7,CASGKTGSSYEQYF
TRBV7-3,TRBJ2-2,CASSLTAATNTGELFF
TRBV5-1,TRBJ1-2,CASSALSDSNRGYTF
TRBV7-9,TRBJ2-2,CASSLSSGGDGELFF
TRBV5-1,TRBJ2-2,CASSLVRGGGQVVTGELFF
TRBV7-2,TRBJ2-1,CASSLGYYNEQFF
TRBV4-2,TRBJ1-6,CASSQDWPRLYSPLHF
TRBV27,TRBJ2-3,CASTLQTSGGSTDTQYF
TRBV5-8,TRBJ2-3,CASSLGTGTFTDTQYF
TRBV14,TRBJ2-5,CASSRTSGGVYQETQYF
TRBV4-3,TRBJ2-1,CASSQVHPWDSVSDEQFF
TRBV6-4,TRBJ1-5,CASSEKGPARNQPQHF
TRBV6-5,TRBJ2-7,CASRGHSTYEQYF
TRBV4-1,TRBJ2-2,CASSHPGQGVNTGELFF
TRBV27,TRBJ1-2,CASSLAGQLFYGYTF
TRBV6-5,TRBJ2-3,CASIQGSTQYF
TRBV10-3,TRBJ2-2,CATPGATGGNTGELFF
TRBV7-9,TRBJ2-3,CASSWQGAGDTQYF
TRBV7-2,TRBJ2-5,CASSLLLGAQYF
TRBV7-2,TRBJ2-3,CASSPSGDTQYF
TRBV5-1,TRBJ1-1,CASRTVQGNTEAFF
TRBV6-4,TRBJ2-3,CASSLTGGSETQYF
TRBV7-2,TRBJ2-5,CASSFSGGEETQYF
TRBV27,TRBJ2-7,CASRDRGAYEQYF
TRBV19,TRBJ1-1,CASSIQGGGTEAFF
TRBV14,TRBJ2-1,CASSQDESSGATYNEQFF
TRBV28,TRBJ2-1,CASSLTGARIVQFF
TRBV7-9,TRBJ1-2,CASSLGQGSYGYTF